What follows describes a single T cell receptor beta chain. Its specificity is not known. TCRdb processed the reads anew with MiXCR; each CDR3 protein has one entry. The data contain hundreds of thousands of distinct CDR3 sequences, 20% to 25% of them singletons. This specimen comes from a study of T cell repertoires in cytomegalovirus infection. About the study: CMV infection together with matching HLA type was indicated by public TCR beta signatures. Regarding the study as a whole: Cumulative public TCR beta family frequency identified CMV carriers with the relevant HLA. Clonotypes of TCR beta that were HLA-C-restricted and CMV-specific dominated the ex vivo response.

This CDR3 contains 15 residues. The germline CDR1 and CDR2 sequences are SNHLY and FYNNEI. V lost 7 bases, J lost 4 bases, and 10 bases stayed unmatched. Input material: CD8+ T cells from PBMCs. The sequence was obtained from a human donor in good health (CMV status not recorded). Some clones in this sample may be carry-over from other donors' samples. The V and J genes are TRBV2 and TRBJ2-1; TRBD1 matches 7 bases. The CDR3, as DNA: TGTGCCAGCAAAACCCGGGACAGAGGTTACAATGAGCAGTTCTTC. This translates into CASKTRDRGYNEQFF.